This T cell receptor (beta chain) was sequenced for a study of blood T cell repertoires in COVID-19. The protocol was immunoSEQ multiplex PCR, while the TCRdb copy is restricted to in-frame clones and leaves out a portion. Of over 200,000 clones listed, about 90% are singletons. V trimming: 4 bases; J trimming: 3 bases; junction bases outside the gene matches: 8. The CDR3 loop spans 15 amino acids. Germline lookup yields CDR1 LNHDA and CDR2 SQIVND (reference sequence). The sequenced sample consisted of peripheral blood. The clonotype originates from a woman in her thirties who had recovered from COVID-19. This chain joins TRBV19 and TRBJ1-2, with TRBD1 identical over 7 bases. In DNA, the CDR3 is TGTGCCAGTAGTAAAGACAGGGTTGACGACTATGGCTACACCTTC. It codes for CASSKDRVDDYGYTF.